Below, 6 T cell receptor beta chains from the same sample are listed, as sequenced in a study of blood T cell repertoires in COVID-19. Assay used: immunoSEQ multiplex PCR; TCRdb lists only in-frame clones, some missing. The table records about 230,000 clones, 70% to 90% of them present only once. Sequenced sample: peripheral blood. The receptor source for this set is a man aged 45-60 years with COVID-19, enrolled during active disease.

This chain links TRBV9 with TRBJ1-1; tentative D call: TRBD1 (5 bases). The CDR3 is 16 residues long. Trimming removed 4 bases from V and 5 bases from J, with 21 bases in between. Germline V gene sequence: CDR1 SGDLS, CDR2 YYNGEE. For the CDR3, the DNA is TGTGCCAGCAGCTCGTCCCTGGGGGGGGAAGGGACTGAAGCTTTCTTT. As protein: CASSSSLGGEGTEAFF.

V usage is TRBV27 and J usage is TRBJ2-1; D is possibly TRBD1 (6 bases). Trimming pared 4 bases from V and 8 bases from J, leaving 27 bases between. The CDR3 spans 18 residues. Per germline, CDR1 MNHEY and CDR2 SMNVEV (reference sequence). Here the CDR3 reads CASSWGAGTPSSVYEQFF. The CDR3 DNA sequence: TGTGCCAGCAGTTGGGGAGCCGGGACACCAAGCAGTGTTTATGAGCAGTTCTTC.

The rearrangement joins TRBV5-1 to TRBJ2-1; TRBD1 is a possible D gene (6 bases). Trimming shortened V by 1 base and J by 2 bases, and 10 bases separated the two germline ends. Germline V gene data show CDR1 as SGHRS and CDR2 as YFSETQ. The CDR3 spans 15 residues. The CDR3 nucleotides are TGCGCCAGCAGCTTGCTTAGGACAGCCTACAATGAGCAGTTCTTC. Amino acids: CASSLLRTAYNEQFF.

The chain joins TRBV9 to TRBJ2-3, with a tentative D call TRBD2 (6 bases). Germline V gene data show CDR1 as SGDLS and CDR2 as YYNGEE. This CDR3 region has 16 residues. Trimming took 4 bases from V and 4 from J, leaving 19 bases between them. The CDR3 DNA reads TGTGCCAGCAGCCTTTCGACTAGAAGGGCTGCAGATACGCAGTATTTT. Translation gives CASSLSTRRAADTQYF.

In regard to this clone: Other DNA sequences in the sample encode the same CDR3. CDR3 sequence: CASSLEGVDQPQHF. The CDR3 DNA reads as TGCGCCAGCAGCTTGGAAGGGGTCGATCAGCCCCAGCATTTT. This rearrangement joins TRBV5-1 to TRBJ1-5; a possible D gene is TRBD1 (5 bases). This CDR3 spans 14 amino acids. Between the trimmed V and J ends, which lost 0 bases and 5 bases, there was a span of 9 bases. The germline CDR1 and CDR2 sequences are SGHRS and YFSETQ.

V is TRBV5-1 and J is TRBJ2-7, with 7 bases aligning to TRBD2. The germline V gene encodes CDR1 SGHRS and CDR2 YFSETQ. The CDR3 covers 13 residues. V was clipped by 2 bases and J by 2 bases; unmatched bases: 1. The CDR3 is CASSFGGTYEQYF. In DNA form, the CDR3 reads TGCGCCAGCAGCTTCGGGGGGACCTACGAGCAGTACTTC.